Listed below are T cell receptor beta chains from one sample, sequenced in a study of T cell responses to AZD1222 COVID-19 vaccine. The assay was immunoSEQ multiplex PCR, and TCRdb's table has in-frame clones only and misses some. In the table there are some 130,000 clones, roughly 92% of which are singletons. The sequencing used peripheral blood, collected on day 0 of AZD1222 vaccination. The receptors stem from an adult in good health. The CDR3 runs from the conserved cysteine through the conserved F or W. The D gene is left open where the match is weak. Clone size is not always given. Where it is, it says once, few, many or a class for expanded clones.

v_call,d_call,j_call,clone_size,cdr3_aa,cdr3_nt
TRBV9,.,TRBJ2-3,.,CASSVGWDTQYF,TGTGCCAGCAGCGTAGGATGGGATACGCAGTATTTT
TRBV29-1,TRBD1,TRBJ2-7,.,CSVRQGPSYEQYF,TGCAGCGTTAGACAGGGCCCCAGCTACGAGCAGTACTTC
TRBV5-1,TRBD1,TRBJ2-7,.,CASSRGQGAFYEQYF,TGCGCCAGCAGCCGCGGACAGGGGGCTTTTTACGAGCAGTACTTC
TRBV3-1/TRBV3-2,.,TRBJ1-3,.,CASSPWTLLSGNTIYF,TGTGCCAGCAGCCCGTGGACCCTACTCTCTGGAAACACCATATATTTT
TRBV27,.,TRBJ2-3,.,CASSFAGGVTDTQYF,TGTGCCAGCAGTTTTGCGGGTGGCGTCACAGATACGCAGTATTTT
TRBV30,.,TRBJ2-2,.,CAWVIGKNTGELFF,TGTGCCTGGGTCATAGGGAAAAACACCGGGGAGCTGTTTTTT
TRBV11-2,.,TRBJ2-7,.,CASSLAGTGTREQYF,TGTGCCAGCAGCTTAGCTGGGACTGGGACGCGAGAGCAGTACTTC
TRBV6-4,.,TRBJ2-1,.,CASSTELANEQFF,TGTGCCAGCAGTACCGAACTAGCCAATGAGCAGTTCTTC
TRBV30,.,TRBJ1-5,.,CAWSRGPAQPQHF,TGTGCCTGGAGCCGAGGACCGGCTCAGCCCCAGCATTTT
TRBV19,.,TRBJ2-3,few,CASSIGWAMRDTQYF,TGTGCCAGTAGTATCGGGTGGGCAATGAGGGATACGCAGTATTTT